The source of this TCR beta chain is a study of neoadjuvant anti-PD-1 for oral cavity cancer. Produced via immunoSEQ multiplex PCR; TCRdb's table is partial and in-frame only. The sample carries under 7,500 clones, approximately 54% recorded once. By proportion, this clone is large. Between the trimmed V and J ends, which lost 3 bases and 4 bases, there was a span of 11 bases. Germline V gives CDR1 KGHSH, CDR2 LQKENI. The CDR3 runs to 14 residues. The sequenced sample was tumor tissue, obtained before nivolumab (anti-PD-1) treatment. This chain joins TRBV18 and TRBJ2-3, with a possible D match to TRBD2 (5 bases). This clonotype was sampled from a person aged 35-80 years with oral cavity squamous cell carcinoma. The CDR3 is CASSPESGADTQYF. The CDR3 bases are TGTGCCAGCTCACCCGAGAGCGGAGCAGATACGCAGTATTTT.